Described below is a single T cell receptor (beta chain) sequence and its context. The antigen remains unidentified. These data come from a study of T cell responses to AZD1222 COVID-19 vaccine. Study summary: Second-dose groups at about 4 or about 12 weeks were pooled.

The study's findings and limits: Repertoires were obtained solely post-peak T cell response.

Data came from immunoSEQ multiplex PCR; TCRdb stores just in-frame clones and leaves some out. Of under 200,000 clones in the sample, 85% to 95% are singletons; the top ten hold about 3.9%. Per germline, CDR1 MNHEY and CDR2 SVGAGI. V was clipped by 9 bases and J by 4 bases, with 18 bases between them. This CDR3 has 14 amino acids. The source material was peripheral blood, sampled on day 0 of AZD1222 vaccination. V is TRBV6-5 and J is TRBJ1-2; no firm D call. This TCR came from an adult in good health. The CDR3 protein is CASTSPTVGYGYTF. CDR3 DNA sequence: TGTGCCAGTACAAGCCCGACGGTGGGCTATGGCTACACCTTC.